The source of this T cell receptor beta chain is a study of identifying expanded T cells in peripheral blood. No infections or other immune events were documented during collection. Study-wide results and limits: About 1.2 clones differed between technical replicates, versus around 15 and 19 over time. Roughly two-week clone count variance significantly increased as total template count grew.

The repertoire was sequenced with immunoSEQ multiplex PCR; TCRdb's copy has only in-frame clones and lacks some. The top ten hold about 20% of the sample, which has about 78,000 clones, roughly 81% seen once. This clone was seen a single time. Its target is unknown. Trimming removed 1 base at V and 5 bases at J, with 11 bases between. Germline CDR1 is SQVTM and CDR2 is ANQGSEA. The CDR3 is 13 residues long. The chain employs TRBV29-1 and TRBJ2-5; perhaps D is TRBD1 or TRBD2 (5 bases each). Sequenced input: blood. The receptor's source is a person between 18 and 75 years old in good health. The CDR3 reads CSVEVTGTETQYF. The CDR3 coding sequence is TGCAGCGTTGAAGTTACGGGGACGGAGACCCAGTACTTC.